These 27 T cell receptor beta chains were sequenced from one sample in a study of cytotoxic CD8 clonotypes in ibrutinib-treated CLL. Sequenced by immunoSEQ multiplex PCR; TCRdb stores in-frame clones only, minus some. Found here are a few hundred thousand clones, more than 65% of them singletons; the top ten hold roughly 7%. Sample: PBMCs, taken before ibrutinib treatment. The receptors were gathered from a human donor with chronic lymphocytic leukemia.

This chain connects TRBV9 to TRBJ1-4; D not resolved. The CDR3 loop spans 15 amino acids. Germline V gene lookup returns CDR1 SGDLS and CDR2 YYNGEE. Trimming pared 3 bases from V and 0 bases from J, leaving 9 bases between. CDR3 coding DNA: TGTGCCAGCAGCGCACTGCTAACAACTAATGAAAAACTGTTTTTT. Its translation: CASSALLTTNEKLFF.

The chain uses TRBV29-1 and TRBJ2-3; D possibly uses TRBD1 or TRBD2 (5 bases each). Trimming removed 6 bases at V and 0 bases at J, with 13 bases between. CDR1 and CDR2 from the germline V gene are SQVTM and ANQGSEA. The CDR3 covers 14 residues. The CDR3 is CSVGRDGSTDTQYF. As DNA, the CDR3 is TGCAGCGTGGGACGGGACGGCAGCACAGATACGCAGTATTTT.

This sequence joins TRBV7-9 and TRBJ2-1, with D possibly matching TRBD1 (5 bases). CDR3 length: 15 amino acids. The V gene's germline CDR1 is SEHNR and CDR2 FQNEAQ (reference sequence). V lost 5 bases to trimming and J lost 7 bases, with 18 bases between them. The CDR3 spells CASSPRVGPGNEQFF. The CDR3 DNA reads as TGTGCCAGCAGCCCCCGGGTAGGCCCAGGGAATGAGCAGTTCTTC.

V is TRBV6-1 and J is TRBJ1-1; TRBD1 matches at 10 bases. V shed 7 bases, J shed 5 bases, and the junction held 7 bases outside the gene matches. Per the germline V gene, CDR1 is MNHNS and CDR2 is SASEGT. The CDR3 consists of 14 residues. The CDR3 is CASTADRGFTEAFF. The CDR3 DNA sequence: TGTGCCAGCACTGCGGACAGGGGGTTTACTGAAGCTTTCTTT.

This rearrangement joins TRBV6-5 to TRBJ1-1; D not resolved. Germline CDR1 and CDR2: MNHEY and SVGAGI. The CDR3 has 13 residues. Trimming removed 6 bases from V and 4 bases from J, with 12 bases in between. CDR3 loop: CASSPRVSTEAFF. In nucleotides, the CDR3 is TGTGCCAGCAGCCCACGGGTCAGCACTGAAGCTTTCTTT.

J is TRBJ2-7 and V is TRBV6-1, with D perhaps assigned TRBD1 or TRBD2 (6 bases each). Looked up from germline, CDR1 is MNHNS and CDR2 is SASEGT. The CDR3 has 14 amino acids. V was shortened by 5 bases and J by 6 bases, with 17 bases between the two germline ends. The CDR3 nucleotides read TGTGCCAGCAGTCCCTATGGGGGGCTCCTCGAGCAGTACTTC. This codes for CASSPYGGLLEQYF.

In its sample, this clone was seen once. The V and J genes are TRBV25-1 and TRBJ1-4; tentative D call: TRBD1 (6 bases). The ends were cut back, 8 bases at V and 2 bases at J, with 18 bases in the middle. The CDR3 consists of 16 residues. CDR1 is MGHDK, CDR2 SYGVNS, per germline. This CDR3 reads CASATPGAVTNEKLFF. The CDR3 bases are TGTGCCAGCGCGACCCCGGGGGCGGTTACTAATGAAAAACTGTTTTTT.

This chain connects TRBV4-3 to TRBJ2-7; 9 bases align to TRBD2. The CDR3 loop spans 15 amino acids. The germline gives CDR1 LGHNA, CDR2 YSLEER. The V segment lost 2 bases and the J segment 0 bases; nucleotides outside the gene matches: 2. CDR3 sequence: CASSQLAGNSYEQYF. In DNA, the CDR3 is TGCGCCAGCAGCCAACTAGCGGGGAACTCCTACGAGCAGTACTTC.

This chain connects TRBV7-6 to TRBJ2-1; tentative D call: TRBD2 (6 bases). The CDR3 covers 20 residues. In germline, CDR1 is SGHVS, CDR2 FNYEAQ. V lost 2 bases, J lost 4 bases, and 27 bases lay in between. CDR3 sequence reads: CASSLSTVSGGRVTYNEQFF. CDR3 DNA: TGTGCCAGCAGCTTATCAACAGTCAGCGGAGGGCGGGTGACATACAATGAGCAGTTCTTC.

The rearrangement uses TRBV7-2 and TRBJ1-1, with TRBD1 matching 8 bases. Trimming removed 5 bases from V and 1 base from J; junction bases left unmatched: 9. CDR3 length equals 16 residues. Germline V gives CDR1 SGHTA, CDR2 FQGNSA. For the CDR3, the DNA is TGTGCCAGCAGCCCAGCGGGGGACAGGCGGAACACTGAAGCTTTCTTT. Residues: CASSPAGDRRNTEAFF. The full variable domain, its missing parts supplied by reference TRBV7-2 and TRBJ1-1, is GAGVSQSPSNKVTEKGKDVELRCDPISGHTALYWYRQSLGQGLEFLIYFQGNSAPDKSGLPSDRFSAERTGGSVSTLTIQRTQQEDSAVYLCASSPAGDRRNTEAFFGQGTRLTVV.

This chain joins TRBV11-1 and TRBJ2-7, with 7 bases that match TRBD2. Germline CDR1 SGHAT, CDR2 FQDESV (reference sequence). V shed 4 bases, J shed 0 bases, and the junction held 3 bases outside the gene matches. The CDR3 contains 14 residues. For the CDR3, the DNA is TGTGCCAGCAGCTCGGGACTAAGCTCCTACGAGCAGTACTTC. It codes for CASSSGLSSYEQYF. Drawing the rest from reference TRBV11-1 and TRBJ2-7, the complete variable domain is EAEVAQSPRYKITEKSQAVAFWCDPISGHATLYWYRQILGQGPELLVQFQDESVVDDSQLPKDRFSAERLKGVDSTLKIQPAELGDSAMYLCASSSGLSSYEQYFGPGTRLTVT.

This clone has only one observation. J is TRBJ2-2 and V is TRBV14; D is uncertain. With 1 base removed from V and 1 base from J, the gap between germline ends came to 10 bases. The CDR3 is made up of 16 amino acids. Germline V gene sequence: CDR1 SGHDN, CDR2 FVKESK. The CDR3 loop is CASSQVWVRNTGELFF. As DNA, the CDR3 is TGTGCCAGCAGCCAAGTCTGGGTGCGGAACACCGGGGAGCTGTTTTTT.

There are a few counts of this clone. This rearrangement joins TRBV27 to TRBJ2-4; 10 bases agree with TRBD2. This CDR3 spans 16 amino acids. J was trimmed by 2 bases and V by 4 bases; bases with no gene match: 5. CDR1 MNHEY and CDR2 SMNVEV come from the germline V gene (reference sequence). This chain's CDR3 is CASSSGTSAPKNIQYF. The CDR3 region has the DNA TGTGCCAGCAGTTCCGGGACTAGCGCTCCCAAAAACATTCAGTACTTC.

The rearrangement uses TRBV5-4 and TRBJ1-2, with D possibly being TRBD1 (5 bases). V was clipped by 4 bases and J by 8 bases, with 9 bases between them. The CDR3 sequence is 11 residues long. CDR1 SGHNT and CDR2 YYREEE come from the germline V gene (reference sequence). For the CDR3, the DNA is TGTGCCAGCAGCCCGGGGCGGGGCTACACCTTC. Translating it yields CASSPGRGYTF.

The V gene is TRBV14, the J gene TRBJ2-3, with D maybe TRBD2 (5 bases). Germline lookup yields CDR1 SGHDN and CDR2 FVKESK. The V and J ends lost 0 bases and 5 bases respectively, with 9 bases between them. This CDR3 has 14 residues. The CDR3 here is CASSQEGGGDTQYF. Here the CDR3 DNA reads TGTGCCAGCAGCCAAGAAGGAGGTGGAGATACGCAGTATTTT.

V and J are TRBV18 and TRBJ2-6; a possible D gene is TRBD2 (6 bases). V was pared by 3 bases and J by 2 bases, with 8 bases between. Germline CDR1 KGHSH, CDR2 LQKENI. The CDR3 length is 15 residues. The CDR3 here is CASSPPGAGANVLTF. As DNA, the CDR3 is TGTGCCAGCTCACCTCCGGGGGCTGGGGCCAACGTCCTGACTTTC.

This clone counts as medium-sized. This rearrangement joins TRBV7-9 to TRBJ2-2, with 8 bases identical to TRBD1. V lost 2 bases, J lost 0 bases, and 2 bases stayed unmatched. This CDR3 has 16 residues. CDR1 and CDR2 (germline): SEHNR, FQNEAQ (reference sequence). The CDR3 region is CASSLRQGSNTGELFF. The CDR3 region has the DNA TGTGCCAGCAGCTTAAGACAGGGGTCGAACACCGGGGAGCTGTTTTTT.

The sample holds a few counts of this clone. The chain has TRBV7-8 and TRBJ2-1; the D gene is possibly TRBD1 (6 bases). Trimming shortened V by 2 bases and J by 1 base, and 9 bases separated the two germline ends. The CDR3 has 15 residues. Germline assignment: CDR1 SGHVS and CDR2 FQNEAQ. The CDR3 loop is CASSLQQGSYNEQFF. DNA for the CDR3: TGTGCCAGCAGCTTACAACAGGGATCCTACAATGAGCAGTTCTTC.

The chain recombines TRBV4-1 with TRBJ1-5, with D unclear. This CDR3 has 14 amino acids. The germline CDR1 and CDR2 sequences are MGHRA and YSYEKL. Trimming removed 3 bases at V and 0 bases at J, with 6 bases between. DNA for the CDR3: TGCGCCAGCAGCCAGCTGGATAGCAATCAGCCCCAGCATTTT. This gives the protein CASSQLDSNQPQHF.

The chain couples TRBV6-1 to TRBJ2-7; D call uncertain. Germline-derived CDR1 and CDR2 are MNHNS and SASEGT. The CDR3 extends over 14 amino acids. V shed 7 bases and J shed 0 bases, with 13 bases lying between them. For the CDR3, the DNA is TGTGCCAGCAAAGTAAACAGAGACTCCTACGAGCAGTACTTC. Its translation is CASKVNRDSYEQYF.

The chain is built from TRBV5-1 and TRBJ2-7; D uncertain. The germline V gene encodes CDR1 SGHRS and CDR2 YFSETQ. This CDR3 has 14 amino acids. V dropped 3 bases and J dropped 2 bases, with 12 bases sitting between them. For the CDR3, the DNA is TGCGCCAGCAGCTCGTCGACAAGCCCCTACGAGCAGTACTTC. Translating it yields CASSSSTSPYEQYF.

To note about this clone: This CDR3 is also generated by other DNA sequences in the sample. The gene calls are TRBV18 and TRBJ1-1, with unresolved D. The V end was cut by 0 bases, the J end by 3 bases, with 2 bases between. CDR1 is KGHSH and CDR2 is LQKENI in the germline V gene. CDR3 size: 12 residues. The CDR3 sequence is CASSPPYTEAFF. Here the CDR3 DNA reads TGTGCCAGCTCACCACCCTACACTGAAGCTTTCTTT. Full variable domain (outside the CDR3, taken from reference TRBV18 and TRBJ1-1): NAGVMQNPRHLVRRRGQEARLRCSPMKGHSHVYWYRQLPEEGLKFMVYLQKENIIDESGMPKERFSAEFPKEGPSILRIQQVVRGDSAAYFCASSPPYTEAFFGQGTRLTVV.

The CDR3 sequence is CSSFVNEQFF. The CDR3 bases are TGCAGTTCTTTTGTCAATGAGCAGTTCTTC. V gene TRBV20-1 combines with J gene TRBJ2-1; D gene unclear. The CDR3 has 10 residues. Trimming shortened V by 8 bases and J by 6 bases, and 8 bases separated the two germline ends. In germline, CDR1 is DFQATT, CDR2 SNEGSKA (reference sequence).

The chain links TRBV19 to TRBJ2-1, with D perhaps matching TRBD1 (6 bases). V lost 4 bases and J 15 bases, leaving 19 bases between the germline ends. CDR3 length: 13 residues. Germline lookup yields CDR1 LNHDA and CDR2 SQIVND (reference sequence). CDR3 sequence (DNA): TGTGCCAGTAGTAGACAGGAAATGGAGCATCGGTTCTTC. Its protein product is CASSRQEMEHRFF.

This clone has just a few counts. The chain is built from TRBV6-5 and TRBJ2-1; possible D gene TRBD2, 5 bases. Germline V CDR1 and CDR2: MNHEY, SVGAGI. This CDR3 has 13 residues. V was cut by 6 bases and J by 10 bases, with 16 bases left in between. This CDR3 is CASRPGSSREQFF. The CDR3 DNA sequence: TGTGCCAGCAGACCGGGGAGCTCGAGGGAGCAGTTCTTC.

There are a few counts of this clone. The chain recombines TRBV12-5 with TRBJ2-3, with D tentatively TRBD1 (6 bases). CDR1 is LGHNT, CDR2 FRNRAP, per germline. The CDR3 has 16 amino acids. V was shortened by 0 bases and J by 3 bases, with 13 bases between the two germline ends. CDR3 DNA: TGTGCTAGTGGTTTGGTACTGAGACAGGCGACAGATACGCAGTATTTT. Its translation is CASGLVLRQATDTQYF.

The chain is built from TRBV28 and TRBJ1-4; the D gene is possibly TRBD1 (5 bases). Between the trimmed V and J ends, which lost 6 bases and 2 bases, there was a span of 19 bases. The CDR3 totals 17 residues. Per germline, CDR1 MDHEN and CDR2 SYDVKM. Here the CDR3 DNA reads TGTGCCAGCAGCCCATTTGAGGGGATGTCCACTAATGAAAAACTGTTTTTT. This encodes CASSPFEGMSTNEKLFF.